This TCR beta chain was identified during a study of T cells in Graves' hyperthyroidism and ophthalmopathy. It was RNA transcripts that yielded the amplified TCR beta CDR3 regions. During a first-round RT-PCR of the TCR CDR3, the HTBI primer set was used. A single record per CDR3 protein comes from TCRdb applying MiXCR to the multiplex PCR reads. The profile covers 500,000 to 750,000 distinct CDR3 sequences, with approximately 44% appearing a single time and about 8% taken by the ten largest. Criteria for exclusion of patients were uncontrolled infection, other autoimmune disease, pregnancy or lactation. With 0 bases removed from V and 5 bases from J, the gap between germline ends came to 24 bases. Germline CDR1 and CDR2: SGHRS and YFSETQ. The CDR3 length is 20 residues. This clonotype was found a few times. A much larger clone lies a single base off, so this may be a read error.

What was sequenced was peripheral blood or thyroid tissue (not recorded which). This chain uses TRBV5-1 with TRBJ2-6; D assignment may be TRBD1 or TRBD2 (5 bases each). The sequence came from a woman aged 18-29 years with Graves' hyperthyroidism. DNA for the CDR3: TGCGCCAGCAGCTTGGCTGGGGACGGAGGTTTTGTACTCAGGGCCAACGTCCTGACTTTC. It encodes CASSLAGDGGFVLRANVLTF.